These 15 T cell receptor beta chains were all obtained from the same sample, sequenced in a study of CD8+CD57+ T cells in acquired aplastic anemia. Genomic DNA, serving as template, underwent TCR beta VDJ and CDR3 profiling. TCRdb reprocessed the reads with MiXCR, giving one entry per CDR3 protein. The sample lists 200,000 to 250,000 distinct CDR3 sequences; roughly 50% were seen once. The authors sequenced patients whose flow cytometry had shown CD8+CD57+ cell expansion. Sequenced material: sorted CD4+, CD8+, or CD8+CD57+ T cells (not recorded which) from PBMCs. Receptors were obtained from a human donor with aplastic anemia.

This clonotype was detected only a few times. The chain uses TRBV10-2 and TRBJ2-7; TRBD1 matches at 8 bases. This CDR3 has 15 amino acids. Germline CDR1 reads WSHSY; CDR2 reads SAAADI. J lost 0 bases, V lost 8 bases, and 9 bases had no gene match. This CDR3 is CASAYGQGGSYEQYF. The CDR3, as DNA: TGCGCCAGCGCGTACGGACAGGGAGGCTCCTACGAGCAGTACTTC.

This rearrangement joins TRBV2 to TRBJ2-2; the D is unclear. Trimming left V 4 bases short and J 5 bases short, with 11 bases between. Germline CDR1 SNHLY, CDR2 FYNNEI. The CDR3 length is 14 residues. CDR3 DNA: TGTGCCAGCAGTGTTTTAATCGGAACCGGGGAGCTGTTTTTT. Amino acid sequence: CASSVLIGTGELFF.

The rearrangement joins TRBV7-3 to TRBJ2-7; D is tentatively TRBD1 or TRBD2 (5 bases each). With 5 bases removed from V and 5 bases from J, the gap between germline ends came to 19 bases. The CDR3 runs to 15 residues. From germline, CDR1 is SGHTA and CDR2 FQGTGA. The CDR3 nucleotides are TGTGCCAGCAGCGTAGCCGGCTCCGGGACCCACGAGCAGTACTTC. Amino acid sequence: CASSVAGSGTHEQYF.

In its sample, this clonotype was seen a few times. A read error may be the cause here, since a much bigger clone is one base away. This chain uses TRBV7-9 with TRBJ1-2; no clear D. CDR3 length: 15 amino acids. Germline V lookup: CDR1 SEHNR, CDR2 FQNEAQ (reference sequence). Here the CDR3 reads CANSLGGRENYGYTF. DNA for the CDR3: TGTGCCAACAGCTTAGGCGGGAGGGAGAACTATGGCTACACCTTC.

Of note for this clonotype: Relative to the germline gene, one junction end is altered; a read error may explain this. This chain joins TRBV7-6 and TRBJ1-1; possible D gene TRBD1, 5 bases. The CDR3 is 9 residues long. Germline CDR1 and CDR2: SGHVS and FNYEAQ. This CDR3 reads CASSPTDTF. For the CDR3, the DNA is TGTGCCAGCAGCCCCACGGACACATTT.

This chain connects TRBV20-1 to TRBJ2-7; TRBD2 matches at 10 bases. The CDR3 runs to 12 residues. Germline-derived CDR1 and CDR2 are DFQATT and SNEGSKA (reference sequence). V dropped 4 bases and J dropped 3; count of bases not matched to a gene: 0. DNA of the CDR3: TGCAGTGCTACTAGCGGGAGCTACGAGCAGTACTTC. This translates into CSATSGSYEQYF.

In nucleotides, the CDR3 is TGTGCCAGCAGCCAAGAAAGCCGGGCGAAAGGCTACACCTTC. Protein product: CASSQESRAKGYTF. The rearrangement uses TRBV3-1 and TRBJ1-2; D is undetermined. Germline CDR1 reads LGHDT; CDR2 reads YNNKEL (reference sequence). The CDR3 runs 14 residues. V lost 0 bases to trimming and J lost 8 bases, with 13 bases between them.

This clonotype was found many times. This rearrangement joins TRBV7-8 to TRBJ2-1; TRBD2 matches 7 bases. The CDR3 runs 14 residues. With 5 bases clipped from V and 9 bases from J, the junction kept 10 bases outside the gene matches. Looked up from germline, CDR1 is SGHVS and CDR2 is FQNEAQ. In DNA form, the CDR3 reads TGTGCCAGCAGCCTGAGATTAGGGGAGGGTGAGCAGTTCTTC. It translates to CASSLRLGEGEQFF.

A remark on this clonotype: A junction end diverges from the germline sequence, so it may reflect a read error. V usage is TRBV10-3 and J usage is TRBJ2-3, with TRBD2 as a possible D gene (6 bases). Germline assignment: CDR1 ENHRY and CDR2 SYGVKD. The CDR3 has 16 residues. In nucleotides, the CDR3 is TGTGCCAGCAGTGAGGCGGGCGGGGCGGGCACAGATACGCAGTATTTT. This encodes CASSEAGGAGTDTQYF.

The sample holds many counts of this clonotype. The chain carries TRBV12-3 or TRBV12-4 and TRBJ2-3; maybe TRBD2 (6 bases). V lost 7 bases, J lost 4 bases, and 15 bases lay in between. This CDR3 region has 14 residues. Here the CDR3 reads CASTQRWGADTQYF. The CDR3 DNA follows: TGTGCCAGCACCCAGAGGTGGGGGGCAGATACGCAGTATTTT.

V gene TRBV7-6 combines with J gene TRBJ1-1, with D perhaps matching TRBD1 (6 bases). V was shortened by 5 bases and J by 7 bases, with 26 bases between the two germline ends. Germline loops: CDR1 SGHVS, CDR2 FNYEAQ. This CDR3 has 17 residues. The CDR3 nucleotides read TGTGCCAGCAGCCCCTCCGGGGGCTACGAGCAGGGGATTGAAGCTTTCTTT. The encoded protein is CASSPSGGYEQGIEAFF. Full variable domain (missing parts from reference TRBV7-6 and TRBJ1-1): GAGVSQSPRYKVTKRGQDVALRCDPISGHVSLYWYRQALGQGPEFLTYFNYEAQQDKSGLPNDRFSAERPEGSISTLTIQRTEQRDSAMYRCASSPSGGYEQGIEAFFGQGTRLTVV.

On this clonotype itself: Germline and junction disagree at one end, which may indicate a read error. This chain links TRBV11-1 with TRBJ2-7; TRBD2 aligns across 10 bases. This CDR3 contains 15 residues. The germline gives CDR1 SGHAT, CDR2 FQDESV (reference sequence). CDR3 sequence reads: CASSLATSGVGEQYF. The CDR3 DNA is TGTGCCAGCAGTTTAGCTACTAGCGGGGTCGGCGAGCAGTACTTC.

As to this clonotype: One base away lies a much larger clone, so this may be a sequencing read error. The rearrangement uses TRBV12-3 or TRBV12-4 and TRBJ2-7; 9 bases map to TRBD1. The length of the CDR3 is 14 residues. The DNA for the CDR3 is TGTGCCAGCAGTACGACAGGGGGGACCTACGGGCAGTACTTC. Its translation is CASSTTGGTYGQYF.

The chain combines TRBV7-8 with TRBJ1-6; TRBD1 matches 8 bases. The CDR3 covers 12 residues. Germline CDR1 is SGHVS and CDR2 is FQNEAQ. V lost 9 bases to trimming and J lost 10 bases; unmatched junction nucleotides: 5. DNA for the CDR3: TGTGCCAGTAGGACAGGGCAGTCACCCCTCCACTTT. It is translated as CASRTGQSPLHF.

A single count supports this clonotype. The gene calls are TRBV19 and TRBJ1-4; D not certain. Trimming took off 4 bases at V and 16 bases at J, with 19 bases between the two ends. From germline, CDR1 is LNHDA and CDR2 SQIVND (reference sequence). The CDR3 spans 13 residues. The CDR3 region is CASSNNVQSRPFF. CDR3 nucleotides: TGTGCCAGTAGTAATAACGTCCAGTCGAGACCGTTTTTT.